Presented here are 29 T cell receptor beta chains from one specimen sequenced in a study of blood T cell repertoires in COVID-19. Profiled with immunoSEQ multiplex PCR; TCRdb holds only in-frame clones, not every one. The table lists 45,000 to 50,000 clones, 83% of them singletons. Sequenced material: peripheral blood. The source of these receptors is an elderly man in a cohort sampled during active COVID-19.

The rearrangement links TRBV30 to TRBJ2-7, with D maybe TRBD1 (5 bases). From germline, CDR1 is GTSNPN and CDR2 SVGIG (reference sequence). The CDR3 loop spans 13 amino acids. The V and J ends lost 6 bases and 2 bases respectively, with 14 bases between them. CDR3 region: CACNPGQTYEQYF. CDR3 nucleotide sequence: TGTGCCTGCAACCCAGGACAAACCTACGAGCAGTACTTC.

The rearrangement joins TRBV5-8 to TRBJ2-1; 8 nucleotides align to TRBD2. The CDR3 loop spans 16 amino acids. The J segment lost 4 bases and the V segment lost 4 bases, leaving 10 bases of the junction unmatched. In germline, CDR1 is SGHTS, CDR2 YDEGEE. CDR3 bases: TGTGCCAGCAGCCCCCGGGGTAGCGGGAAGTACAATGAGCAGTTCTTC. It yields the protein CASSPRGSGKYNEQFF.

CDR3 bases: TGTGCCAGCAGCTTTGACATCATAGGGAGTTCACCCCTCCACTTT. Translated: CASSFDIIGSSPLHF. The rearrangement uses TRBV7-2 and TRBJ1-6, with unresolved D. The V and J ends lost 3 bases and 9 bases respectively, with 15 bases between them. Germline loops: CDR1 SGHTA, CDR2 FQGNSA. CDR3 length equals 15 residues.

The chain is built from TRBV6-1 and TRBJ1-6; 9 positions agree with TRBD1. The CDR3 spans 17 residues. Germline V gene sequence: CDR1 MNHNS, CDR2 SASEGT. V dropped 4 bases and J dropped 9; count of bases not matched to a gene: 13. The DNA for the CDR3 is TGTGCCAGCAGTGTGGGGACAGGGTATTCCCTGCCTTCACCCCTCCACTTT. As protein: CASSVGTGYSLPSPLHF.

This chain joins TRBV12-2 and TRBJ2-1; TRBD2 is taken as the D call from the table, unchecked against the DNA. TRBV12-2 is shown as a pseudogene. The CDR3 consists of 16 residues. The CDR3 loop is CASRLTHSGRYNEQFF. CDR3 coding DNA: TGTGCAAGTCGCTTAACCCATAGCGGGAGGTACAATGAGCAGTTCTTC.

This clone was seen a single time. V usage is TRBV19 and J usage is TRBJ1-2; weak D call: TRBD1 (6 bases). The CDR3 is made up of 13 amino acids. The V end was cut by 7 bases, the J end by 4 bases, with 13 bases between. Germline CDR1 and CDR2: LNHDA and SQIVND (reference sequence). In nucleotides, the CDR3 is TGTGCCAGTACCTCGGACAGACCCTATGGCTACACCTTC. Protein: CASTSDRPYGYTF.

The chain links TRBV10-3 to TRBJ1-4; tentatively, D is TRBD1 (5 bases). The CDR3 totals 15 residues. With 11 bases removed from V and 0 bases from J, the gap between germline ends came to 16 bases. CDR1 and CDR2 (germline): ENHRY, SYGVKD. This chain's CDR3 is CAACWGGATNEKLFF. CDR3 coding DNA: TGTGCCGCCTGTTGGGGGGGGGCAACTAATGAAAAACTGTTTTTT.

The V call is TRBV4-3, the J call TRBJ1-1, with 8 bases identical to TRBD1. Trimming removed 1 base from V and 1 base from J; junction bases left unmatched: 2. Germline loops: CDR1 LGHNA, CDR2 YSLEER. There are 15 residues in the CDR3. The CDR3 nucleotides read TGCGCCAGCAGCCAAGGGGACAGGAAGAACACTGAAGCTTTCTTT. Translating gives CASSQGDRKNTEAFF.

The chain carries TRBV13 and TRBJ2-1; 10 bases fit TRBD2. The CDR3 loop spans 16 amino acids. The V gene end was trimmed by 5 bases and the J gene end by 5 bases; junction bases not matched to a gene: 9. Germline V gene data show CDR1 as PRHDT and CDR2 as FYEKMQ (reference sequence). CDR3 DNA: TGTGCCAGCAGCAACGCCTGGAGCGGGGGGGACAATGAGCAGTTCTTC. Translated: CASSNAWSGGDNEQFF.

The chain couples TRBV11-2 to TRBJ1-5; 8 nucleotides agree with TRBD1. The CDR3 extends over 14 amino acids. V dropped 6 bases and J dropped 6; count of bases not matched to a gene: 7. The germline V gene has CDR1 SGHAT and CDR2 FQNNGV. CDR3 region: CASSLSRGLQPQHF. DNA for the CDR3: TGTGCCAGCAGTCTTAGCAGGGGGCTTCAGCCCCAGCATTTT.

This chain joins TRBV4-1 and TRBJ2-5; TRBD1 agrees at 8 bases. There are 15 residues in the CDR3. Germline-derived CDR1 and CDR2 are MGHRA and YSYEKL. J was trimmed by 5 bases and V by 4 bases; bases with no gene match: 9. This chain's CDR3 is CASSPATGVRETQYF. The CDR3 region has the DNA TGCGCCAGCAGCCCCGCGACAGGGGTCAGGGAGACCCAGTACTTC.

This clone has only a few counts. V gene TRBV5-6 combines with J gene TRBJ1-6; no definite D call. The CDR3 covers 14 residues. Germline V CDR1 and CDR2: SGHDT, YYEEEE. V gave up 2 bases and J gave up 6 bases, with 9 bases separating them. CDR3 amino acids: CASSLRGFNSPLHF. The CDR3 nucleotides read TGTGCCAGCAGCTTACGGGGTTTTAATTCACCCCTCCACTTT.

J is TRBJ1-1 and V is TRBV5-4, with a tentative D call TRBD1 (6 bases). This CDR3 is built from 15 residues. The germline CDR1 and CDR2 sequences are SGHNT and YYREEE (reference sequence). Trimming cost V 4 bases and J 3 bases, with 16 bases left between them. The CDR3 spells CASSLEGGRHTEAFF. The CDR3 DNA is TGTGCCAGCAGCCTGGAGGGGGGGAGGCACACTGAAGCTTTCTTT.

The rearrangement joins TRBV6-2 or TRBV6-3 to TRBJ1-5, with D unresolved. Germline values: CDR1 MNHEY, CDR2 SVGEGT. This CDR3 is 17 amino acids long. V lost 2 bases to trimming and J lost 2 bases, with 16 bases between them. CDR3 coding DNA: TGTGCCAGCAGTTACCCATCGAGACCGCGGGGCAATCAGCCCCAGCATTTT. Translated, it gives CASSYPSRPRGNQPQHF.

V is TRBV5-1 and J is TRBJ2-1, with 12 bases lining up with TRBD1. V shed 4 bases and J 10 bases; nucleotides not matched to a gene: 9. Germline V lookup: CDR1 SGHRS, CDR2 YFSETQ. The CDR3 consists of 15 residues. CDR3 loop: CASSIQGQGAEEQFF. For the CDR3, the DNA is TGCGCCAGCAGCATACAGGGACAGGGGGCAGAGGAGCAGTTCTTC.

Only one count was recorded for this clone. Germline is not matched at one junction end, which may reflect a read error. The gene calls are TRBV7-9 and TRBJ1-6; D is possibly TRBD1 (5 bases). The CDR3 has 14 residues. Germline loops: CDR1 SEHNR, CDR2 FQNEAQ (reference sequence). DNA for the CDR3: TGTGCCAGCAGCCTAGCGGGGGGGACCTCACCCCTCCACTTT. It specifies CASSLAGGTSPLHF.

In its sample, this clone was seen once. This chain joins TRBV5-1 and TRBJ2-4; 7 nucleotides line up with TRBD1. Germline-derived CDR1 and CDR2 are SGHRS and YFSETQ. This CDR3 is built from 15 residues. The ends lost 5 bases at V and 2 bases at J; junction bases unmatched: 7. The CDR3 region is CASRPTGKTKNIQYF. The DNA of the CDR3 is TGCGCCAGCAGACCGACAGGGAAAACCAAAAACATTCAGTACTTC.

The chain carries TRBV18 and TRBJ1-1; TRBD1 matches 12 bases. The CDR3 has 15 amino acids. The junction had 2 bases not matched to a gene; V was cut back by 6 bases and J by 0 bases. CDR1 and CDR2 from the germline V gene are KGHSH and LQKENI. DNA for the CDR3: TGTGCCAGCTCGGGACAGGGGGCTTTGAACACTGAAGCTTTCTTT. Its protein product is CASSGQGALNTEAFF.

The gene calls are TRBV5-1 and TRBJ2-3; 10 positions agree with TRBD1. The V segment lost 4 bases and the J segment 3 bases; nucleotides outside the gene matches: 5. This CDR3 region has 15 residues. Per germline, CDR1 SGHRS and CDR2 YFSETQ. In nucleotides, the CDR3 is TGCGCCAGCAGCGGGGGACAGGGGCGTACAGATACGCAGTATTTT. This codes for CASSGGQGRTDTQYF.

This chain uses TRBV3-1 (or the pseudogene TRBV3-2) with TRBJ2-2, with D maybe TRBD2 (6 bases). The CDR3 loop spans 17 amino acids. Germline CDR1 reads LGHDT; CDR2 reads YNNKEL (reference sequence). The germline V and J ends were trimmed by 3 bases and 5 bases, with 19 bases remaining between them. CDR3 bases: TGTGCCAGCAGCCATGGGGCGTACAGGCGGGGAACCGGGGAGCTGTTTTTT. Amino acids: CASSHGAYRRGTGELFF.

V gene TRBV9 combines with J gene TRBJ2-2, with unresolved D. CDR1 and CDR2 from the germline V gene are SGDLS and YYNGEE. Trimming cost V 4 bases and J 6 bases, with 16 bases left between them. The CDR3 extends over 15 amino acids. CDR3 coding DNA: TGTGCCAGCAGCCCCCCGGAGCCAAGCGCCGGGGAGCTGTTTTTT. The encoded protein is CASSPPEPSAGELFF.

The V call is TRBV6-1, the J call TRBJ2-4, with 11 bases aligning to TRBD2. CDR1 and CDR2 (germline): MNHNS, SASEGT. The junction had 6 bases not matched to a gene; V was cut back by 2 bases and J by 0 bases. The CDR3 spans 18 residues. In nucleotides, the CDR3 is TGTGCCAGCAGTGAACGTCTAGCGGGAGGACTAGCCAAAAACATTCAGTACTTC. Translated: CASSERLAGGLAKNIQYF.

The rearrangement joins TRBV6-6 to TRBJ2-1; 10 bases agree with TRBD2. This CDR3 contains 14 residues. J lost 12 bases, V lost 5 bases, and 10 bases had no gene match. Germline lookup yields CDR1 MNHNY and CDR2 SVGAGI (reference sequence). The CDR3 bases are TGTGCCAGCAGTCTGTTTTTAGCGGGAGGTCCGCAGTTCTTC. Its translation is CASSLFLAGGPQFF.

This clone counts as medium-sized (0.01 to 0.1%). V gene TRBV5-1 combines with J gene TRBJ2-7; D gene uncertain. The germline V gene has CDR1 SGHRS and CDR2 YFSETQ. CDR3 length: 16 residues. V was pared by 4 bases and J by 0 bases, with 17 bases between. CDR3 protein: CASSLLKSASSYEQYF. The CDR3 DNA reads TGCGCCAGCAGCCTACTAAAGTCGGCCAGCTCCTACGAGCAGTACTTC.

The chain links TRBV23-1 to TRBJ1-6, with 11 bases aligning to TRBD1. TRBV23-1 has ORF status, its function being uncertain. V was clipped by 10 bases and J by 6 bases; unmatched bases: 11. The CDR3 contains 16 residues. This CDR3 is CATEPGQGVGNSPLHF. As DNA, the CDR3 is TGCGCCACCGAACCGGGACAGGGGGTTGGTAATTCACCCCTCCACTTT.

This chain joins TRBV6-5 and TRBJ2-2; 12 positions match TRBD1. The V gene end was trimmed by 7 bases and the J gene end by 9 bases; junction bases not matched to a gene: 6. Germline V gene sequence: CDR1 MNHEY, CDR2 SVGAGI. This CDR3 contains 14 residues. CDR3 loop: CASIKGTGGRELFF. In nucleotides, the CDR3 is TGTGCCAGCATCAAGGGGACAGGGGGCAGGGAGCTGTTTTTT.

This chain joins TRBV21-1 and TRBJ1-1; TRBD1, the table's D call, was not compared with the DNA. TRBV21-1 is described as a pseudogene. There are 11 residues in the CDR3. For the CDR3, the DNA is TGTGCCAGCAGCAAAGCAAGGGGATCTTTCTTT. This translates into CASSKARGSFF.

The chain links TRBV27 to TRBJ2-2, with 9 bases matching TRBD2. CDR3 length: 16 amino acids. Germline-derived CDR1 and CDR2 are MNHEY and SMNVEV (reference sequence). CDR3 region: CVGFAGGQPRVGELFF. The CDR3 coding sequence is TGTGTCGGATTCGCGGGGGGGCAGCCCAGGGTCGGGGAGCTGTTTTTT.

This rearrangement joins TRBV27 to TRBJ2-7, with TRBD1 identical over 9 bases. Germline V lookup: CDR1 MNHEY, CDR2 SMNVEV (reference sequence). The J segment lost 4 bases and the V segment lost 5 bases, leaving 12 bases of the junction unmatched. The CDR3 contains 16 residues. Here the CDR3 reads CASSPSPWDREYEQYF. CDR3 sequence (DNA): TGTGCCAGCAGTCCCTCGCCCTGGGACAGGGAGTACGAGCAGTACTTC.